Listed below are T cell receptor beta chains from one sample, sequenced in a study of T-cell memory formation after mild COVID-19. TCRdb independently ran MiXCR on the 5' RACE reads; one entry per CDR3 protein. The sample lists 300,000 to 350,000 distinct CDR3 sequences; approximately 20% were seen once. Input material: PBMCs or a T cell subset sorted from them (not recorded which). All receptors derive from a man younger than 30 who had mild COVID-19 (a few samples of this study predate the infection). Cell type and time point are not known. Both conserved end residues are part of each CDR3. The D gene is left open where the match is weak. Clone size, where shown, is once, few, many, or a class for clones that have expanded.

D gene: NA
clone size: few
J gene: TRBJ2-5
V gene: TRBV2
CDR3 length: 13
CDR3 protein: CASSGALAETQYF
CDR3 DNA: TGTGCCAGCAGTGGTGCATTAGCAGAGACCCAGTACTTC

D gene: NA
clone size: many
J gene: TRBJ1-3
V gene: TRBV6-1
CDR3 length: 14
CDR3 protein: CASTEISAGNTIYF
CDR3 DNA: TGTGCCAGCACCGAAATTTCGGCTGGAAACACCATATATTTT

D gene: NA
clone size: few
J gene: TRBJ1-1
V gene: TRBV2
CDR3 length: 11
CDR3 protein: CASRVEGEAFF
CDR3 DNA: TGTGCCAGCAGAGTTGAGGGTGAAGCTTTCTTT

D gene: NA
clone size: few
J gene: TRBJ2-1
V gene: TRBV6-5
CDR3 length: 15
CDR3 protein: CASSRIHYIENEQFF
CDR3 DNA: TGTGCCAGCAGCCGGATCCACTACATCGAGAATGAGCAGTTCTTC

D gene: NA
clone size: NA
J gene: TRBJ2-2
V gene: TRBV15
CDR3 length: 15
CDR3 protein: CATSRSPWWAGELFF
CDR3 DNA: TGTGCCACCAGCAGGAGTCCGTGGTGGGCCGGGGAGCTGTTTTTT

D gene: NA
clone size: NA
J gene: TRBJ1-6
V gene: TRBV5-1
CDR3 length: 17
CDR3 protein: CASSLTGLSSYNSPLHF
CDR3 DNA: TGCGCCAGCAGCTTGACAGGGTTAAGCTCCTATAATTCACCCCTCCACTTT

D gene: NA
clone size: NA
J gene: TRBJ1-1
V gene: TRBV6-2/TRBV6-3
CDR3 length: 13
CDR3 protein: CASSSTGAREAFF
CDR3 DNA: TGTGCAAGCAGTTCAACGGGGGCCCGCGAAGCTTTCTTT

D gene: NA
clone size: NA
J gene: TRBJ1-1
V gene: TRBV10-1
CDR3 length: 13
CDR3 protein: CASSGGTPHGAFF
CDR3 DNA: TGCGCCAGCAGTGGCGGAACCCCTCACGGGGCTTTCTTT

D gene: TRBD2
clone size: NA
J gene: TRBJ2-1
V gene: TRBV10-3
CDR3 length: 14
CDR3 protein: CATWTSGVYNEQFF
CDR3 DNA: TGTGCCACCTGGACTAGCGGGGTTTACAATGAGCAGTTCTTC

D gene: TRBD1
clone size: NA
J gene: TRBJ1-2
V gene: TRBV6-5
CDR3 length: 16
CDR3 protein: CASSLSGTGFNYGYTF
CDR3 DNA: TGTGCCAGCAGTTTGTCCGGGACAGGATTCAACTATGGCTACACCTTC

D gene: NA
clone size: NA
J gene: TRBJ2-3
V gene: TRBV4-3
CDR3 length: 15
CDR3 protein: CASSQARGLSDTQYF
CDR3 DNA: TGCGCCAGCAGCCAAGCCCGGGGATTATCAGATACGCAGTATTTT

D gene: NA
clone size: few
J gene: TRBJ1-2
V gene: TRBV29-1
CDR3 length: 14
CDR3 protein: CSVRPQAYGYGYTF
CDR3 DNA: TGCAGCGTTAGGCCACAGGCATATGGCTATGGCTACACCTTC

D gene: NA
clone size: NA
J gene: TRBJ1-1
V gene: TRBV4-1
CDR3 length: 13
CDR3 protein: CASSGEVDGEAFF
CDR3 DNA: TGCGCCAGCAGCGGAGAGGTTGACGGAGAAGCTTTCTTT

D gene: NA
clone size: few
J gene: TRBJ2-4
V gene: TRBV10-3
CDR3 length: 13
CDR3 protein: CAISESSGYIQYF
CDR3 DNA: TGTGCCATCAGTGAGTCGTCAGGATACATTCAGTACTTC

D gene: NA
clone size: few
J gene: TRBJ1-1
V gene: TRBV7-6
CDR3 length: 13
CDR3 protein: CASSQSPSSIAFF
CDR3 DNA: TGTGCCAGCAGCCAGTCCCCATCCTCAATCGCTTTCTTT

D gene: NA
clone size: NA
J gene: TRBJ2-4
V gene: TRBV11-1
CDR3 length: 13
CDR3 protein: CASRMEGISIQYF
CDR3 DNA: TGTGCCAGCAGGATGGAGGGAATAAGCATTCAGTACTTC

D gene: NA
clone size: NA
J gene: TRBJ2-7
V gene: TRBV5-1
CDR3 length: 12
CDR3 protein: CASSPDRGEQYF
CDR3 DNA: TGCGCCAGCAGCCCTGACAGAGGCGAGCAGTACTTC

D gene: NA
clone size: NA
J gene: TRBJ1-4
V gene: TRBV13
CDR3 length: 14
CDR3 protein: CASSLGTLGEKLFF
CDR3 DNA: TGTGCCAGCAGCCTAGGGACACTTGGTGAAAAACTGTTTTTT

D gene: NA
clone size: NA
J gene: TRBJ2-7
V gene: TRBV3-1
CDR3 length: 14
CDR3 protein: CASSQDGWPYEQYF
CDR3 DNA: TGTGCCAGCAGCCAAGATGGATGGCCCTACGAGCAGTACTTC

D gene: NA
clone size: NA
J gene: TRBJ1-1
V gene: TRBV5-4
CDR3 length: 16
CDR3 protein: CASSPRDGKPYTEAFF
CDR3 DNA: TGTGCCAGCAGCCCGCGGGATGGAAAACCCTACACTGAAGCTTTCTTT